Listed below are T cell receptor beta chains from one sample, sequenced in a study of a mutant IDH1 vaccine in newly diagnosed glioma. The antigens for these receptors are not known. Profiled with immunoSEQ multiplex PCR; TCRdb holds only in-frame clones, not every one. The table records about 90,000 clones, nearly 90% of them present only once. Here the sequenced sample was PBMCs, taken from a glioma patient whose treatment included an IDH1 peptide vaccine. The receptors originated from a woman aged 45 to 65 with glioma. The CDR3 runs from the conserved cysteine through the conserved F or W. The order of the fields is D gene, clone size, V gene, J gene, CDR3 DNA, CDR3 protein. The D gene is left open where the match is weak. Rows give clone size only sometimes, using once, few, many, or a class for an expanded clone.

D gene: .; clone size: .; V gene: TRBV6-6; J gene: TRBJ2-7; CDR3 DNA: TGTGCCAGCAGTTCCCACGGGCACTCCTACGAGCAGTACTTC; CDR3 protein: CASSSHGHSYEQYF
D gene: TRBD1; clone size: .; V gene: TRBV9; J gene: TRBJ1-6; CDR3 DNA: TGTGCCAGCAGCCCCTTAGGGGGACAGGGTTATGAGCCCCTCCACTTT; CDR3 protein: CASSPLGGQGYEPLHF
D gene: TRBD1; clone size: .; V gene: TRBV28; J gene: TRBJ2-7; CDR3 DNA: TGTGCCAGCAGTTTACTAGGACAGGGGCCCTCCGAGCAGTACTTC; CDR3 protein: CASSLLGQGPSEQYF
D gene: TRBD2; clone size: .; V gene: TRBV5-5; J gene: TRBJ2-7; CDR3 DNA: TGTGCCAGCAGCCCTGGGACTAGCGACTCCTACGAGCAGTACTTC; CDR3 protein: CASSPGTSDSYEQYF
D gene: TRBD2; clone size: .; V gene: TRBV6-5; J gene: TRBJ2-7; CDR3 DNA: TGTGCCAGCAGTTACGGGACTAGCGGAGTCTACGAGCAGTACTTC; CDR3 protein: CASSYGTSGVYEQYF
D gene: .; clone size: .; V gene: TRBV11-2; J gene: TRBJ2-3; CDR3 DNA: TGTGCCCTCCTCCGCGTCAGGGTGGATACGCAGTATTTT; CDR3 protein: CALLRVRVDTQYF
D gene: TRBD1; clone size: .; V gene: TRBV6-5; J gene: TRBJ1-4; CDR3 DNA: TGTGCCAGCAGTTCCCCGGACAGGGGGATTGAAAAACTGTTTTTT; CDR3 protein: CASSSPDRGIEKLFF
D gene: .; clone size: .; V gene: TRBV10-1; J gene: TRBJ1-2; CDR3 DNA: TGCGCCAGCAGCCAAGATGACAGCGGATATGGCTACACCTTC; CDR3 protein: CASSQDDSGYGYTF
D gene: .; clone size: .; V gene: TRBV7-3; J gene: TRBJ1-2; CDR3 DNA: TGTGCCAGCAGCTCCGGACCGGGAGGTGGCTACACCTTC; CDR3 protein: CASSSGPGGGYTF
D gene: .; clone size: .; V gene: TRBV6-5; J gene: TRBJ2-3; CDR3 DNA: TGTGCCAGCAGTTACCCGACTACAGATACGCAGTATTTT; CDR3 protein: CASSYPTTDTQYF
D gene: .; clone size: .; V gene: TRBV9; J gene: TRBJ1-1; CDR3 DNA: TGTGCCAGCAGCGCCGGGACCCCTGCTGAAGCTTTCTTT; CDR3 protein: CASSAGTPAEAFF
D gene: TRBD2; clone size: .; V gene: TRBV7-9; J gene: TRBJ2-5; CDR3 DNA: TGTGCCAGCAGCTTCAGTAGACTAGCGGGAGGTGGAGGAGAGACCCAGTACTTC; CDR3 protein: CASSFSRLAGGGGETQYF
D gene: .; clone size: .; V gene: TRBV10-3; J gene: TRBJ1-4; CDR3 DNA: TGTGCCATCAGTGAGTCGTCAGGGTTTGGGGAAAAACTGTTTTTT; CDR3 protein: CAISESSGFGEKLFF
D gene: .; clone size: .; V gene: TRBV19; J gene: TRBJ1-5; CDR3 DNA: TGTGCCAGTAGGGACTACAATCAGCCCCAGCATTTT; CDR3 protein: CASRDYNQPQHF
D gene: .; clone size: once; V gene: TRBV7-8; J gene: TRBJ2-7; CDR3 DNA: TGTGCCAGCAGCTTACTGGAGGCGGGCGAGCAGTACTTC; CDR3 protein: CASSLLEAGEQYF
D gene: .; clone size: few; V gene: TRBV4-1; J gene: TRBJ2-2; CDR3 DNA: TGCGCCAGCAGCCAAGATGTCGGGAGGAACACCGGGGAGCTGTTTTTT; CDR3 protein: CASSQDVGRNTGELFF
D gene: TRBD1; clone size: .; V gene: TRBV5-4; J gene: TRBJ1-4; CDR3 DNA: TGTGCCAGCAGGAGACAGGGGGAGGGTGAAAAACTGTTTTTT; CDR3 protein: CASRRQGEGEKLFF
D gene: .; clone size: .; V gene: TRBV19; J gene: TRBJ2-7; CDR3 DNA: TGTGCCAGTAGTTCGCCTAACTCCTACGAGCAGTACTTC; CDR3 protein: CASSSPNSYEQYF
D gene: TRBD1; clone size: .; V gene: TRBV2; J gene: TRBJ2-7; CDR3 DNA: TGTGCCAGCAGTCTATCTGAGACAGGGTCCTACGAGCAGTACTTC; CDR3 protein: CASSLSETGSYEQYF
D gene: TRBD1; clone size: few; V gene: TRBV30; J gene: TRBJ1-4; CDR3 DNA: TGTGCCTGGAGTGTACGTCAGGCAGGGGGCGAAAAACTGTTTTTT; CDR3 protein: CAWSVRQAGGEKLFF
D gene: TRBD2; clone size: .; V gene: TRBV7-2; J gene: TRBJ2-2; CDR3 DNA: TGTGCCAGCAGCTCCAGAGGGCTAGCGGGGTTCCGAGGAACCGGGGAGCTGTTTTTT; CDR3 protein: CASSSRGLAGFRGTGELFF
D gene: TRBD1; clone size: .; V gene: TRBV5-1; J gene: TRBJ1-6; CDR3 DNA: TGCGCCAGCGCGGCCCAGGGGACAGGCTATAATTCACCCCTCCACTTT; CDR3 protein: CASAAQGTGYNSPLHF
D gene: .; clone size: .; V gene: TRBV28; J gene: TRBJ2-7; CDR3 DNA: TGTGCCAGCAGTTTACAAGTTAAACATACCTACGAGCAGTACTTC; CDR3 protein: CASSLQVKHTYEQYF
D gene: .; clone size: .; V gene: TRBV7-3; J gene: TRBJ2-7; CDR3 DNA: TGTGCCAGCAGCTTAATGGGGGGTCCGTACGAGCAGTACTTC; CDR3 protein: CASSLMGGPYEQYF
D gene: TRBD1; clone size: .; V gene: TRBV19; J gene: TRBJ1-2; CDR3 DNA: TGTGCCAGTACGCAACCGCCTGGACGGACAGGGGTTAACTATGGCTACACCTTC; CDR3 protein: CASTQPPGRTGVNYGYTF
D gene: .; clone size: .; V gene: TRBV7-6; J gene: TRBJ1-1; CDR3 DNA: TGTGCCAGCAGCTTACGGGGGGGTCAGGATGAAGCTTTCTTT; CDR3 protein: CASSLRGGQDEAFF
D gene: TRBD1; clone size: .; V gene: TRBV5-1; J gene: TRBJ2-7; CDR3 DNA: TGCGCCAGCAGCTTGCCCCGGGACAGATCCTACGAGCAGTACTTC; CDR3 protein: CASSLPRDRSYEQYF
D gene: TRBD1; clone size: .; V gene: TRBV7-9; J gene: TRBJ2-7; CDR3 DNA: TGTGCCAGCAGCATCGGGACAGGCGAGCAGTACTTC; CDR3 protein: CASSIGTGEQYF
D gene: TRBD1; clone size: once; V gene: TRBV2; J gene: TRBJ1-5; CDR3 DNA: TGTGCCAGCAGGGCGACAGGGCGAGGTCAGCCCCAGCATTTT; CDR3 protein: CASRATGRGQPQHF
D gene: TRBD2; clone size: .; V gene: TRBV4-1; J gene: TRBJ2-5; CDR3 DNA: TGTGCCAGCAGCCAAGAGCGGGGTAGAGAAGAGACCCAGTACTTC; CDR3 protein: CASSQERGREETQYF
D gene: TRBD2; clone size: .; V gene: TRBV4-2; J gene: TRBJ2-1; CDR3 DNA: TGTGCCAGCAGCCAAGAGGAAGGAGGCGGAAAGGATTCACTAGCGGCCGAATACAATGAGCAGTTCTTC; CDR3 protein: CASSQEEGGGKDSLAAEYNEQFF
D gene: TRBD1; clone size: .; V gene: TRBV6-5; J gene: TRBJ2-7; CDR3 DNA: TGTGCCAGCAGACAGGGACAGATCTACGAGCAGTACTTC; CDR3 protein: CASRQGQIYEQYF
D gene: TRBD1; clone size: .; V gene: TRBV5-1; J gene: TRBJ2-5; CDR3 DNA: TGCGCCAGCAGCCTACCGGGACAGGAGACCCAGTACTTC; CDR3 protein: CASSLPGQETQYF
D gene: .; clone size: .; V gene: TRBV7-9; J gene: TRBJ1-2; CDR3 DNA: TGTGCCAGCAGATCAGGGGTTGGCTACACCTTT; CDR3 protein: CASRSGVGYTF
D gene: .; clone size: .; V gene: TRBV6-5; J gene: TRBJ1-2; CDR3 DNA: TGTGCCAGCAGTTTCACAGGGAGCTGGGATGGCTACACCTTC; CDR3 protein: CASSFTGSWDGYTF
D gene: TRBD1; clone size: few; V gene: TRBV4-1; J gene: TRBJ1-5; CDR3 DNA: TGCGCCAGCAGCCAAGTAGGGAGGGGGCGCGGTAGCAATCAGCCCCAGCATTTT; CDR3 protein: CASSQVGRGRGSNQPQHF
D gene: .; clone size: .; V gene: TRBV28; J gene: TRBJ2-5; CDR3 DNA: TGTGCCAGCAGTTTCCGGGGGCGTCAGGAGACCCAGTACTTC; CDR3 protein: CASSFRGRQETQYF
D gene: TRBD2; clone size: .; V gene: TRBV5-5; J gene: TRBJ2-7; CDR3 DNA: TGTGCCAGCAGTCACTCTAGCGGTGACACCTACGAGCAGTACTTC; CDR3 protein: CASSHSSGDTYEQYF
D gene: .; clone size: .; V gene: TRBV28; J gene: TRBJ1-4; CDR3 DNA: TGTGCCAGCAGTTTCAGGCCGGGAGGTGAAAAACTGTTTTTT; CDR3 protein: CASSFRPGGEKLFF
D gene: .; clone size: .; V gene: TRBV19; J gene: TRBJ1-5; CDR3 DNA: TGTGCCAGTAGTATAACCTCCGGGACTGGGGATCAGCCCCAGCATTTT; CDR3 protein: CASSITSGTGDQPQHF
D gene: .; clone size: .; V gene: TRBV10-3; J gene: TRBJ1-5; CDR3 DNA: TGTGCCATCAGTGACGGGCAGGGTAAGCATTTT; CDR3 protein: CAISDGQGKHF
D gene: TRBD2; clone size: .; V gene: TRBV6-5; J gene: TRBJ2-7; CDR3 DNA: TGTGCCAGCACGGGGGGATACGAGCAGTACTTC; CDR3 protein: CASTGGYEQYF
D gene: .; clone size: few; V gene: TRBV9; J gene: TRBJ1-1; CDR3 DNA: TGTGCCAGCAGCGCCGGACCAGGGTTTGGCACTGAAGCTTTCTTT; CDR3 protein: CASSAGPGFGTEAFF
D gene: .; clone size: once; V gene: TRBV7-9; J gene: TRBJ2-7; CDR3 DNA: TGTGCCAGCAGCCCAAGCGGCGGGGTTTTCGACGAGCAGTACTTC; CDR3 protein: CASSPSGGVFDEQYF
D gene: TRBD2; clone size: .; V gene: TRBV2; J gene: TRBJ2-5; CDR3 DNA: TGTGCCAGCAGGGGAGGGCAAGAGACCCAGTACTTC; CDR3 protein: CASRGGQETQYF
D gene: TRBD2; clone size: .; V gene: TRBV18; J gene: TRBJ2-4; CDR3 DNA: TGTGCCAGCTCACCACCGGGAGGGGAAAGAGCCAAAAACATTCAGTACTTC; CDR3 protein: CASSPPGGERAKNIQYF
D gene: TRBD2; clone size: .; V gene: TRBV7-9; J gene: TRBJ2-3; CDR3 DNA: TGTGCCAGCAGCTTAGCTAGCGGGTTGGGACCAGATACGCAGTATTTT; CDR3 protein: CASSLASGLGPDTQYF
D gene: TRBD1; clone size: .; V gene: TRBV6-5; J gene: TRBJ2-7; CDR3 DNA: TGTGCCTCCTCGCGGACAGGGCCCTACGAGCAGTACTTC; CDR3 protein: CASSRTGPYEQYF
D gene: .; clone size: .; V gene: TRBV6-5; J gene: TRBJ2-1; CDR3 DNA: TGTGCCAGCAAAGAGGGACCCTTCTACAATGAGCAGTTCTTC; CDR3 protein: CASKEGPFYNEQFF
D gene: TRBD2; clone size: .; V gene: TRBV25-1; J gene: TRBJ2-3; CDR3 DNA: TGTGCCAGCAGTGGTAGCGGGGCCCCTAGCACAGATACGCAGTATTTT; CDR3 protein: CASSGSGAPSTDTQYF
D gene: TRBD2; clone size: once; V gene: TRBV6-5; J gene: TRBJ2-1; CDR3 DNA: TGTGCCAGCAGTTACGAGGTAGCGGGAGGTAATGAGCAGTTCTTC; CDR3 protein: CASSYEVAGGNEQFF
D gene: .; clone size: .; V gene: TRBV5-8; J gene: TRBJ2-7; CDR3 DNA: TGTGCCAGCAGCCCCCGGGGTAGCTACTCCTACGAGCAGTACTTC; CDR3 protein: CASSPRGSYSYEQYF
D gene: .; clone size: .; V gene: TRBV9; J gene: TRBJ1-5; CDR3 DNA: TGTGCCAGCAGCATGGAGGGCGGAGTCAATCAGCCCCAGCATTTT; CDR3 protein: CASSMEGGVNQPQHF
D gene: .; clone size: .; V gene: TRBV11-3; J gene: TRBJ2-5; CDR3 DNA: TGTGCCAGCAGCTTAACGGGCAGACAGGAGACCCAGTACTTC; CDR3 protein: CASSLTGRQETQYF
D gene: TRBD2; clone size: .; V gene: TRBV18; J gene: TRBJ2-1; CDR3 DNA: TGTGCCAGCTCACCACCGTCTCTAGCGGACTACAATGAGCAGTTCTTC; CDR3 protein: CASSPPSLADYNEQFF
D gene: TRBD1; clone size: once; V gene: TRBV6-5; J gene: TRBJ1-2; CDR3 DNA: TGTGCCAGCAGTCCCTGGACAGGGCCTAACTATGGCTACACCTTC; CDR3 protein: CASSPWTGPNYGYTF
D gene: TRBD2; clone size: .; V gene: TRBV29-1; J gene: TRBJ2-1; CDR3 DNA: TGCAGCGTTGAAGACGGCGGGAGCCCCTCCTACAATGAGCAGTTCTTC; CDR3 protein: CSVEDGGSPSYNEQFF
D gene: .; clone size: .; V gene: TRBV5-1; J gene: TRBJ2-1; CDR3 DNA: TGCGCCAGCAGAGCAGACGGCACCTACAATGAGCAGTTCTTC; CDR3 protein: CASRADGTYNEQFF
D gene: .; clone size: .; V gene: TRBV5-1; J gene: TRBJ2-4; CDR3 DNA: TGCGCCAGCAGCTTGGAAAGAACCAAAAACATTCAGTACTTC; CDR3 protein: CASSLERTKNIQYF